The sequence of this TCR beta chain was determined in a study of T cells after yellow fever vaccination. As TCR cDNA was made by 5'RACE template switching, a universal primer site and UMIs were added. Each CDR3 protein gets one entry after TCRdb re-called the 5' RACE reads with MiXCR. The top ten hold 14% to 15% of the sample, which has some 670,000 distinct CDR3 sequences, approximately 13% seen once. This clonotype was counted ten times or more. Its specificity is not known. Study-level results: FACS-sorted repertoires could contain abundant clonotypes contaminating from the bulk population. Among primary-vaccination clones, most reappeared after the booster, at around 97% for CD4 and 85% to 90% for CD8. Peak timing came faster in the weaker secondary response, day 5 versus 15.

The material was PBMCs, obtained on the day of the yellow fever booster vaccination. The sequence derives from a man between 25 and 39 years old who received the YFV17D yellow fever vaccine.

The CDR3, as DNA: TGTGCCAGCAGCTTAGATCGGGATGATACGCAGTATTTT. This codes for CASSLDRDDTQYF. V gene TRBV11-2 combines with J gene TRBJ2-3; tentative D call: TRBD2 (5 bases). The CDR3 length is 13 residues. Between the trimmed V and J ends, which lost 0 bases and 6 bases, there was a span of 7 bases. Germline V gene lookup returns CDR1 SGHAT and CDR2 FQNNGV.